Included here is one TCR beta chain sequence, with context. Its cognate antigen is unknown. The CDR3 runs to 14 residues. In germline, CDR1 is SNHLY, CDR2 FYNNEI. The germline V and J ends were trimmed by 9 bases and 7 bases, with 19 bases remaining between them. Method: immunoSEQ multiplex PCR; TCRdb's copy keeps in-frame clones and lacks some. Here the sample spans around 12,000 clones, approximately 93% being singletons. This sample was included in a study of graft-versus-host responses after intestinal transplantation. Broader study findings: Researchers found GvH clones in recipient marrow, and some showed up first in ileum or blood. When patients had graft-donor T cell macrochimerism, their allografts held high graft-versus-host to host-versus-graft clonal ratios.

The chain combines TRBV2 with TRBJ2-1, with D tentatively TRBD1 (7 bases). The sequenced sample was PBMCs, obtained 950 to 1,300 days after intestinal transplantation. This TCR was recovered from a human patient who received an intestinal transplant, so some T cells may come from the graft donor. The CDR3 sequence: CARNRAPGGNEQFF. DNA of the CDR3: TGTGCCAGGAACCGGGCCCCAGGGGGGAATGAGCAGTTCTTC.